The 26 T cell receptor beta chains below come from one sample, sequenced in a study of OX40 agonist ivuxolimab in advanced cancers. The assay was immunoSEQ multiplex PCR, and TCRdb's table has in-frame clones only and misses some. The table records roughly 67,000 clones, nearly 85% of them present only once. This specimen consisted of CD4+ or CD8+ T cells sorted from blood, obtained in a trial of the OX40 agonist ivuxolimab. The source is an adult with an advanced solid tumor such as melanoma, head and neck, liver or kidney cancer.

The rearrangement joins TRBV19 to TRBJ2-2; 8 positions match TRBD2. CDR1 is LNHDA and CDR2 is SQIVND in the germline V gene (reference sequence). V dropped 7 bases and J dropped 3; count of bases not matched to a gene: 4. The CDR3 totals 14 residues. CDR3: CASKREWDTGELFF. The CDR3 DNA sequence: TGTGCCAGTAAGCGGGAGTGGGACACCGGGGAGCTGTTTTTT.

The V call is TRBV9, the J call TRBJ2-2; D is ambiguous. Germline-derived CDR1 and CDR2 are SGDLS and YYNGEE. There are 17 residues in the CDR3. V lost 2 bases and J 2 bases, leaving 16 bases between the germline ends. The CDR3 is CASSVPLRGPNTGELFF. The CDR3 DNA is TGTGCCAGCAGCGTCCCCCTCCGAGGACCTAACACCGGGGAGCTGTTTTTT.

This clone came up once. At one of its ends the junction is not consistent with the germline gene, which may arise from a read error. V and J are TRBV28 and TRBJ2-4; TRBD2 is a possible D gene (6 bases). The CDR3 is 8 residues long. From germline, CDR1 is MDHEN and CDR2 SYDVKM. The CDR3 protein is CASSSGDF. The DNA of the CDR3 is TGTGCCAGCAGTTCGGGAGACTTC.

The chain carries TRBV7-9 and TRBJ2-7; 8 nucleotides agree with TRBD2. V trimming: 5 bases; J trimming: 4 bases; junction bases outside the gene matches: 13. This CDR3 comprises 16 residues. The V gene's germline CDR1 is SEHNR and CDR2 FQNEAQ (reference sequence). The CDR3, as DNA: TGTGCCAGCAGCCCCCCGGGTTTAGGCGGGGGGTACGAGCAGTACTTC. The encoded protein is CASSPPGLGGGYEQYF.

This rearrangement joins TRBV27 to TRBJ1-1; D may be TRBD1 (6 bases). V was clipped by 2 bases and J by 5 bases, with 15 bases between them. This CDR3 region has 15 residues. Germline CDR1 and CDR2: MNHEY and SMNVEV (reference sequence). The DNA of the CDR3 is TGTGCCAGCAGTTTAGGGCCGGGGGCCGAAACTGAAGCTTTCTTT. This codes for CASSLGPGAETEAFF.

This clone was seen just once. The chain employs TRBV6-6 and TRBJ2-5; 10 bases fit TRBD1. The J call is doubtful: the DNA matches TRBJ2-7 better. The CDR3 has 15 residues. The germline CDR1 and CDR2 sequences are MNHNY and SVGAGI (reference sequence). The CDR3 here is CASSTLGQGKDEQYF. The CDR3 DNA sequence: TGTGCCAGCTCGACACTGGGACAGGGGAAAGACGAGCAGTACTTC.

V usage is TRBV5-5 and J usage is TRBJ1-2, with D possibly matching TRBD1 (6 bases). V was pared by 3 bases and J by 14 bases, with 26 bases between. This CDR3 contains 15 residues. Looked up from germline, CDR1 is SGHKS and CDR2 is YYEKEE (reference sequence). The DNA for the CDR3 is TGTGCCAGCAGCTCCTGGGGGCAGAGCCGGGGACCGGGGACCTTC. As protein: CASSSWGQSRGPGTF.

This clone was detected ten times or more. The genes are TRBV6-6 and TRBJ2-2; 9 bases fit TRBD1. Germline V gives CDR1 MNHNY, CDR2 SVGAGI (reference sequence). The CDR3 loop spans 15 amino acids. With V trimmed by 6 bases and J by 7 bases, 9 bases remained unmatched. CDR3 nucleotides: TGTGCCAGCAGACCGGGACAGGGTCTTATCGGGGAGCTGTTTTTT. Amino acids: CASRPGQGLIGELFF.

The J gene is TRBJ2-2, the V gene TRBV7-3; unclear D gene. The germline V gene has CDR1 SGHTA and CDR2 FQGTGA. The V and J ends lost 5 bases and 7 bases respectively, with 14 bases between them. The CDR3 has 14 amino acids. In DNA, the CDR3 is TGTGCCAGCAGCCTCGGCCCAGGCAGCGGGGAGCTGTTTTTT. It yields the protein CASSLGPGSGELFF.

The chain employs TRBV30 and TRBJ1-1; the D is unclear. V shed 4 bases and J shed 1 base, with 13 bases lying between them. Per the germline V gene, CDR1 is GTSNPN and CDR2 is SVGIG (reference sequence). This CDR3 has 14 amino acids. Here the CDR3 DNA reads TGTGCCTGGAATGTGGGAGGGCCGAACACTGAAGCTTTCTTT. Translation: CAWNVGGPNTEAFF.

This clone appeared a single time. The V gene is TRBV4-2, the J gene TRBJ2-1, with 13 positions matching TRBD2. Germline V gene data show CDR1 as LGHNA and CDR2 as YNFKEQ. V was pared by 5 bases and J by 4 bases, with 11 bases of the junction left unmatched. CDR3 length: 18 amino acids. The CDR3 spells CASSSSTSGGFTYNEQFF. The DNA of the CDR3 is TGTGCCAGCAGCTCCTCGACTAGCGGGGGGTTTACATACAATGAGCAGTTCTTC.

This clone has only one observation. The chain recombines TRBV6-5 with TRBJ2-3; D is unclear. The germline V and J ends were trimmed by 8 bases and 6 bases, with 9 bases remaining between them. The CDR3 loop spans 11 amino acids. Germline V gives CDR1 MNHEY, CDR2 SVGAGI. This chain's CDR3 is CASLTADTQYF. CDR3 DNA sequence: TGTGCCAGCCTTACCGCCGATACGCAGTATTTT.

This sequence joins TRBV7-2 and TRBJ2-1; no definite D call. This CDR3 is built from 15 residues. The V and J ends lost 5 bases and 2 bases respectively, with 13 bases between them. CDR1 SGHTA and CDR2 FQGNSA come from the germline V gene. In nucleotides, the CDR3 is TGTGCCAGCAGCACCGGGCTCTTTACCTACAATGAGCAGTTCTTC. This translates into CASSTGLFTYNEQFF.

The chain links TRBV7-2 to TRBJ2-5; D may be TRBD2 (5 bases). From germline, CDR1 is SGHTA and CDR2 FQGNSA. This CDR3 contains 14 residues. The V and J ends lost 3 bases and 2 bases respectively, with 10 bases between them. The CDR3 nucleotides are TGTGCCAGCAGCTTTGATAGGACTCAAGAGACCCAGTACTTC. Its translation: CASSFDRTQETQYF.

The chain joins TRBV6-4 to TRBJ2-3; 8 bases agree with TRBD1. Germline trimming cut 1 base from V and 4 bases from J; bases unmatched to any gene: 4. The CDR3 has 15 residues. The germline V gene encodes CDR1 MRHNA and CDR2 SNTAGT. CDR3 in amino acids: CASSDFRTGPDTQYF. CDR3 in DNA: TGTGCCAGCAGTGACTTCCGGACAGGGCCAGATACGCAGTATTTT.

This clone was found many times. The rearrangement links TRBV2 to TRBJ2-7; D may be TRBD1 (5 bases). In germline, CDR1 is SNHLY, CDR2 FYNNEI. The germline V and J ends were trimmed by 8 bases and 0 bases, with 14 bases remaining between them. This CDR3 comprises 14 residues. The CDR3 protein is CASRLGDSSYEQYF. Here the CDR3 DNA reads TGTGCCAGCCGGTTAGGGGATAGCTCCTACGAGCAGTACTTC.

This chain connects TRBV7-9 to TRBJ1-4; no reliable D call. V was pared by 0 bases and J by 8 bases, with 13 bases between. There are 15 residues in the CDR3. Per the germline V gene, CDR1 is SEHNR and CDR2 is FQNEAQ (reference sequence). The CDR3 region has the DNA TGTGCCAGCAGCTTAGCAAGCAGCGTTGGCGAAAAACTGTTTTTT. Its protein product is CASSLASSVGEKLFF.

Written as DNA, the CDR3 is TGCGCCAGCAGCCCCGAGGGCGGGGGTAGCAATCAGCCCCAGCATTTT. It translates to CASSPEGGGSNQPQHF. The chain couples TRBV4-1 to TRBJ1-5; the D gene is possibly TRBD1 (5 bases). V lost 4 bases to trimming and J lost 0 bases, with 13 bases between them. In germline, CDR1 is MGHRA, CDR2 YSYEKL. The CDR3 consists of 16 residues.

V and J are TRBV25-1 and TRBJ2-5; 8 nucleotides match TRBD1. CDR1 is MGHDK and CDR2 is SYGVNS in the germline V gene. The CDR3 spans 15 residues. The junction had 7 bases not matched to a gene; V was cut back by 5 bases and J by 2 bases. CDR3 DNA: TGTGCCAGCAGTCACAGGGGGGCGGGTCAAGAGACCCAGTACTTC. Its protein is CASSHRGAGQETQYF.

V gene TRBV27 combines with J gene TRBJ1-3; 7 bases fit TRBD1. This CDR3 comprises 17 residues. Germline CDR1 and CDR2: MNHEY and SMNVEV (reference sequence). The trim removed 3 bases at V and 3 bases at J, leaving 11 bases unmatched. Written as DNA, the CDR3 is TGTGCCAGCAGTTTCTATCCCCGGAGGGGGCTTGGAAACACCATATATTTT. Residues: CASSFYPRRGLGNTIYF.

The CDR3 reads CASSIATGGGYGYTF. CDR3 sequence (DNA): TGTGCCAGCAGCATAGCGACAGGGGGTGGCTATGGCTACACCTTC. The gene calls are TRBV2 and TRBJ1-2; 9 bases line up with TRBD1. CDR1 is SNHLY, CDR2 FYNNEI, per germline. The CDR3 loop spans 15 amino acids. The junction had 9 bases not matched to a gene; V was cut back by 6 bases and J by 4 bases.

This clone was seen only a few times. The chain is built from TRBV11-2 and TRBJ1-6; unclear D gene. Per the germline V gene, CDR1 is SGHAT and CDR2 is FQNNGV. CDR3 size: 13 residues. V was clipped by 5 bases and J by 8 bases, with 10 bases between them. CDR3 bases: TGTGCCAGCAGCCGTACTAGGGATTCACCCCTCCACTTT. Amino acid sequence: CASSRTRDSPLHF.

DNA for the CDR3: TGCGCCAGCAGCCTGCGATGGCAAGGCACAGATACGCAGTATTTT. Translating it yields CASSLRWQGTDTQYF. The chain is built from TRBV5-1 and TRBJ2-3; D remains ambiguous. This CDR3 comprises 15 residues. CDR1 is SGHRS, CDR2 YFSETQ, per germline. The V end lost 4 bases, the J end lost 1 base, and 13 bases lay between the germline ends. Full variable domain (remainder filled in from reference TRBV5-1 and TRBJ2-3): KAGVTQTPRYLIKTRGQQVTLSCSPISGHRSVSWYQQTPGQGLQFLFEYFSETQRNKGNFPGRFSGRQFSNSRSEMNVSTLELGDSALYLCASSLRWQGTDTQYFGPGTRLTVL.

The chain couples TRBV18 to TRBJ2-1; D uncertain. The V end was cut by 0 bases, the J end by 9 bases, with 9 bases between. The CDR3 is 13 residues long. Germline assignment: CDR1 KGHSH and CDR2 LQKENI. The CDR3 coding sequence is TGTGCCAGCTCACCACCCCCTCGGGCTGAGCAGTTCTTC. It encodes CASSPPPRAEQFF.

V and J are TRBV2 and TRBJ2-5; weak D call: TRBD1 (8 bases). CDR1 SNHLY and CDR2 FYNNEI come from the germline V gene. CDR3 size: 15 residues. Trimming cost V 7 bases and J 4 bases, with 19 bases left between them. The CDR3 region has the DNA TGTGCCAGCACCCAGGGGGCGGGAGCGGGAGAGACCCAGTACTTC. This sequence encodes CASTQGAGAGETQYF. The full variable domain, completed using reference TRBV2 and TRBJ2-5, is EPEVTQTPSHQVTQMGQEVILRCVPISNHLYFYWYRQILGQKVEFLVSFYNNEISEKSEIFDDQFSVERPDGSNFTLKIRSTKLEDSAMYFCASTQGAGAGETQYFGPGTRLLVL.

The V call is TRBV19, the J call TRBJ1-1; D call uncertain. Trimming removed 2 bases from V and 3 bases from J, with 10 bases in between. CDR3 length: 14 residues. The germline gives CDR1 LNHDA, CDR2 SQIVND (reference sequence). The DNA of the CDR3 is TGTGCCAGTAGTATAACTCGGCAAGACACTGAAGCTTTCTTT. Residues: CASSITRQDTEAFF.